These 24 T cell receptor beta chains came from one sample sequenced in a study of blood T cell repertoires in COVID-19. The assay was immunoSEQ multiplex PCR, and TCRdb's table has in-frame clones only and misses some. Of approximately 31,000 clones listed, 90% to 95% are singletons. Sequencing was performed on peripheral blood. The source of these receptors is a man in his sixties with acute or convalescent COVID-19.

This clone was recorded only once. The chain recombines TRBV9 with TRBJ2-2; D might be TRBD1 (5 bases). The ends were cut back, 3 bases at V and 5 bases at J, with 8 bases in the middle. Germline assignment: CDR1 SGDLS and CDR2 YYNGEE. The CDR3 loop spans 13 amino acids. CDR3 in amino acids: CASSARETGELFF. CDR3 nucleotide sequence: TGTGCCAGCAGCGCCAGGGAAACCGGGGAGCTGTTTTTT.

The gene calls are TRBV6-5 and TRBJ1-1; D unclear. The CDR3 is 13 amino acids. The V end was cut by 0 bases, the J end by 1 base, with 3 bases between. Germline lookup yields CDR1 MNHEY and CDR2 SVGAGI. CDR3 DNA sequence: TGTGCCAGCAGTTACTCCAAGAACACTGAAGCTTTCTTT. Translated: CASSYSKNTEAFF.

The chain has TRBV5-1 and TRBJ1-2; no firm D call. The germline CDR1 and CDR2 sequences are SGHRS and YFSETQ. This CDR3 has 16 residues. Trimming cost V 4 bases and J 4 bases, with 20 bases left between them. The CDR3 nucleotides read TGCGCCAGCAGCCTCGGGATTGACAAGACGATCTATGGCTACACCTTC. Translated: CASSLGIDKTIYGYTF.

The CDR3 here is CASSLDLAGVSTDTQYF. The CDR3 nucleotides are TGTGCCAGCAGCTTGGACCTAGCGGGAGTGAGCACAGATACGCAGTATTTT. The chain links TRBV5-6 to TRBJ2-3; TRBD2 aligns across 10 bases. Germline CDR1 SGHDT, CDR2 YYEEEE. V lost 0 bases and J lost 0; bases outside the gene matches: 4. The CDR3 runs to 17 residues.

In DNA form, the CDR3 reads TGTGCCAGTAGTACGTCGACGGGCTACGAGCAGTACTTC. This codes for CASSTSTGYEQYF. The chain couples TRBV19 to TRBJ2-7; D uncertain. This CDR3 is built from 13 residues. CDR1 is LNHDA and CDR2 is SQIVND in the germline V gene (reference sequence). V shed 4 bases and J shed 3 bases, with 10 bases lying between them. Drawing the rest from reference TRBV19 and TRBJ2-7, the complete variable domain is DGGITQSPKYLFRKEGQNVTLSCEQNLNHDAMYWYRQDPGQGLRLIYYSQIVNDFQKGDIAEGYSVSREKKESFPLTVTSAQKNPTAFYLCASSTSTGYEQYFGPGTRLTVT.

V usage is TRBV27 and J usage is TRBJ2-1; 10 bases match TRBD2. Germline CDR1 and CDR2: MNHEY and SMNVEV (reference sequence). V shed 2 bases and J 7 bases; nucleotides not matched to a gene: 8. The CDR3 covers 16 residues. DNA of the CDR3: TGTGCCAGCAGTTTAGTGGCTAGCGGGAGCCAGAATGAGCAGTTCTTC. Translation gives CASSLVASGSQNEQFF.

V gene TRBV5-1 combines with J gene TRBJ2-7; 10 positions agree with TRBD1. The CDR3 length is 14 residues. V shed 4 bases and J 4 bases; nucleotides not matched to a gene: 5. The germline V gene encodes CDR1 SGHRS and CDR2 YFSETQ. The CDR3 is CASSKPGQGYEQYF. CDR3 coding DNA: TGCGCCAGCAGCAAACCGGGACAGGGGTACGAGCAGTACTTC.

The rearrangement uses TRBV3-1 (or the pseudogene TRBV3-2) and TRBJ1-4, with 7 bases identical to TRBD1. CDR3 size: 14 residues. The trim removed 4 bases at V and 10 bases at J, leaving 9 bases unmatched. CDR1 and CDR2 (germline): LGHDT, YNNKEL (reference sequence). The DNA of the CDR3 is TGTGCCAGCAGCCCGGACAGGTCTCGTGGAAAACTGTTTTTT. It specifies CASSPDRSRGKLFF.

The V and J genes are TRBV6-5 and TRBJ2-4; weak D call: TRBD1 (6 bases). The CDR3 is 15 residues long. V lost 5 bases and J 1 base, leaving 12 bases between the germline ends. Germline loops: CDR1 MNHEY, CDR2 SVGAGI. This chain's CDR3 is CASSRTGHAKNIQYF. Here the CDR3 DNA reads TGTGCCAGCAGTAGAACGGGACACGCCAAAAACATTCAGTACTTC.

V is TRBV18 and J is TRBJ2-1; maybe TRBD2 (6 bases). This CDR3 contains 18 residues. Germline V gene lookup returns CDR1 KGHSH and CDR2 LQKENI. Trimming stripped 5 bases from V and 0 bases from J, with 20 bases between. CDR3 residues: CASSSSGGSRSSYNEQFF. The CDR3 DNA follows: TGTGCCAGCTCATCCTCCGGGGGTAGCCGGAGCTCCTACAATGAGCAGTTCTTC.

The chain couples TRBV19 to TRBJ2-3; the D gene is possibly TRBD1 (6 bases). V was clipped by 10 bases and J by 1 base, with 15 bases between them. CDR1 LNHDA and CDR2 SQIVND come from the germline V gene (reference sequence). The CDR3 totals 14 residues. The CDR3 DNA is TGTGCCACTAAAGGATACAGGGGCACAGATACGCAGTATTTT. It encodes CATKGYRGTDTQYF.

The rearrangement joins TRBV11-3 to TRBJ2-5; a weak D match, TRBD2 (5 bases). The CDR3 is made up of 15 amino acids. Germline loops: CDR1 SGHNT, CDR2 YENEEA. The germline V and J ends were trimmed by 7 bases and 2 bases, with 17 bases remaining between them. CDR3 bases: TGTGCCAGCACCCATAGGACGGGGAATCAAGAGACCCAGTACTTC. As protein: CASTHRTGNQETQYF.

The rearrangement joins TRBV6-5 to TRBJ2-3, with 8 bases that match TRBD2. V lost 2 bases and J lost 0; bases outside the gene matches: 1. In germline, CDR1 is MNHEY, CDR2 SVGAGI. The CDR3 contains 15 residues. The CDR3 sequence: CASSYLAGSTDTQYF. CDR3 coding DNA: TGTGCCAGCAGTTACCTAGCGGGTAGCACAGATACGCAGTATTTT.

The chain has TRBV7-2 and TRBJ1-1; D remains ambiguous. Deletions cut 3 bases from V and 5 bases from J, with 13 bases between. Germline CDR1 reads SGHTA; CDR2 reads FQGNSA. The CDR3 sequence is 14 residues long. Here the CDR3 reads CASSFLGHPTEAFF. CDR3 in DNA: TGTGCCAGCAGCTTCCTTGGGCATCCTACTGAAGCTTTCTTT.

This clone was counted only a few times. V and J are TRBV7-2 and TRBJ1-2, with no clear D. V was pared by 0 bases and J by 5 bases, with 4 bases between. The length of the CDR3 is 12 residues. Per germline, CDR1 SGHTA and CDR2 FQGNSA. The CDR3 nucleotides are TGTGCCAGCAGCTTAGCTGTATATGGCTACACCTTC. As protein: CASSLAVYGYTF. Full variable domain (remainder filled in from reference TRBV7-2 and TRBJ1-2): GAGVSQSPSNKVTEKGKDVELRCDPISGHTALYWYRQSLGQGLEFLIYFQGNSAPDKSGLPSDRFSAERTGGSVSTLTIQRTQQEDSAVYLCASSLAVYGYTFGSGTRLTVV.

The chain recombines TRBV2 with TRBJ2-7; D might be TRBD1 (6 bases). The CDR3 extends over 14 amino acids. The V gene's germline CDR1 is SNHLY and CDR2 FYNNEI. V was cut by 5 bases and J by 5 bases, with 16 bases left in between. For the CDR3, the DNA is TGTGCCAGCAGTTCCCTCAGGGGAACCCACGAGCAGTACTTC. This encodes CASSSLRGTHEQYF.

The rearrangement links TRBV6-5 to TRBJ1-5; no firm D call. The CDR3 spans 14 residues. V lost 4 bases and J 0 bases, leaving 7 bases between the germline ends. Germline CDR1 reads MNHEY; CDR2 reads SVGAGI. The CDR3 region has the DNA TGTGCCAGCAGTTCGACTTATAGCAATCAGCCCCAGCATTTT. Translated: CASSSTYSNQPQHF.

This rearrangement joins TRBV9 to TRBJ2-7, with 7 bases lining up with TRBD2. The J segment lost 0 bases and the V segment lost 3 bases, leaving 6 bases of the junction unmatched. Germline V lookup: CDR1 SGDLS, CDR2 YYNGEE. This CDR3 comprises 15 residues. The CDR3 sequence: CASSAGLAASYEQYF. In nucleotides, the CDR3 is TGTGCCAGCAGCGCCGGGCTAGCGGCCTCCTACGAGCAGTACTTC.

CDR3 protein: CASSAKTAYSPLHF. The CDR3 nucleotides are TGTGCCAGCAGCGCAAAAACAGCTTATTCACCCCTCCACTTT. The chain is built from TRBV9 and TRBJ1-6; D is ambiguous. The CDR3 has 14 amino acids. Deletions cut 3 bases from V and 8 bases from J, with 12 bases between. CDR1 and CDR2 from the germline V gene are SGDLS and YYNGEE.

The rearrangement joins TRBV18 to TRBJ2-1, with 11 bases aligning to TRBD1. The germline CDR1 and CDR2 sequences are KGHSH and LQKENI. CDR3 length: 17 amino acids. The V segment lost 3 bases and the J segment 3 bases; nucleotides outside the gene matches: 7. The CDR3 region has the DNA TGTGCCAGCTCACCGCCCTTTGGGACAGGGGGCTACAATGAGCAGTTCTTC. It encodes CASSPPFGTGGYNEQFF.

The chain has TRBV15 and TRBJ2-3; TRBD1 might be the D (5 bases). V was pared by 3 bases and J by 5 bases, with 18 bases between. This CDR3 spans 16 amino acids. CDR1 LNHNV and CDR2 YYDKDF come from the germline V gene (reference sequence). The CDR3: CATSRDLQGWGDTQYF. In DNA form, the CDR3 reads TGTGCCACCAGCAGGGACCTTCAGGGATGGGGAGATACGCAGTATTTT.

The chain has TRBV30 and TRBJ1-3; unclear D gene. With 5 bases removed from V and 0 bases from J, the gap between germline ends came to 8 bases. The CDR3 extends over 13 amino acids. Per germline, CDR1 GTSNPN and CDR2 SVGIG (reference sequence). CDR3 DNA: TGTGCCTGGGCCAGGTTCTCTGGAAACACCATATATTTT. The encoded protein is CAWARFSGNTIYF.

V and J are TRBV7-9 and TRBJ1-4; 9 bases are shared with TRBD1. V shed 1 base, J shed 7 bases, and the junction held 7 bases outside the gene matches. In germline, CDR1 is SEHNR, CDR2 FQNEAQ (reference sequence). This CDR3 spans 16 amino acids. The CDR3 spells CASSLVDRGYGEKLFF. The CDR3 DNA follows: TGTGCCAGCAGCTTAGTGGACAGGGGTTATGGTGAAAAACTGTTTTTT. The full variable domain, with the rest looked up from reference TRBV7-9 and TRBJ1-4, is DTGVSQNPRHKITKRGQNVTFRCDPISEHNRLYWYRQTLGQGPEFLTYFQNEAQLEKSRLLSDRFSAERPKGSFSTLEIQRTEQGDSAMYLCASSLVDRGYGEKLFFGSGTQLSVL.

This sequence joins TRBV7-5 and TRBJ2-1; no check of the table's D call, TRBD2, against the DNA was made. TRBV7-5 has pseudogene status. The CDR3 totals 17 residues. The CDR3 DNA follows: TGTGCCAGAAGCTTAGGGCAACTAGCGGGAGGACTTAATGAGCAGTTCTTC. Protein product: CARSLGQLAGGLNEQFF.